The 28 T cell receptor beta chains below all came from one sample that was sequenced in a study of PD-1 blockade in classical Hodgkin lymphoma. Sequencing used immunoSEQ multiplex PCR; TCRdb keeps in-frame clones, though not all of them. The sample includes 35,000 or so clones, 69% of them seen just once. Every patient experienced relapse after autologous stem cell transplantation, and brentuximab vedotin exposure varied. This material consisted of peripheral blood mononuclear cells (PBMCs), taken before the second cycle of nivolumab. Receptor source: a human donor with classical Hodgkin lymphoma.

The chain links TRBV29-1 to TRBJ2-1, with 12 bases lining up with TRBD2. Germline loops: CDR1 SQVTM, CDR2 ANQGSEA. This CDR3 spans 15 amino acids. Trimming cost V 3 bases and J 3 bases; bases outside gene matches: 3. CDR3 region: CSVDTSGGYYNEQFF. CDR3 nucleotides: TGCAGCGTTGATACTAGCGGGGGGTACTACAATGAGCAGTTCTTC.

A few counts support this clone. V usage is TRBV19 and J usage is TRBJ1-5; D is undetermined. This CDR3 region has 16 residues. Germline V gene sequence: CDR1 LNHDA, CDR2 SQIVND (reference sequence). The V and J ends lost 5 bases and 2 bases respectively, with 16 bases between them. The CDR3 nucleotides read TGTGCCAGTAGTCAGCGGGGAAGTTTAGGCAATCAGCCCCAGCATTTT. Translation gives CASSQRGSLGNQPQHF.

This clone appeared a single time. This rearrangement joins TRBV29-1 to TRBJ2-6; D is undetermined. The CDR3 sequence is 14 residues long. Germline assignment: CDR1 SQVTM and CDR2 ANQGSEA. V dropped 3 bases and J dropped 2 bases, with 8 bases sitting between them. The CDR3 loop is CSVDGLPGANVLTF. The CDR3 nucleotides are TGCAGCGTTGATGGCCTTCCTGGGGCCAACGTCCTGACTTTC.

The chain has TRBV7-2 and TRBJ1-5, with D possibly being TRBD1 (6 bases). Germline V gene sequence: CDR1 SGHTA, CDR2 FQGNSA. Trimming removed 3 bases from V and 10 bases from J, with 10 bases in between. The length of the CDR3 is 12 residues. CDR3 sequence reads: CASSFKGDPQHF. The CDR3 DNA is TGTGCCAGCAGCTTCAAGGGGGATCCCCAGCATTTT.

This rearrangement joins TRBV10-3 to TRBJ1-1; D is possibly TRBD1 (5 bases). Germline CDR1 ENHRY, CDR2 SYGVKD. The CDR3 contains 14 residues. V was clipped by 8 bases and J by 5 bases, with 18 bases between them. For the CDR3, the DNA is TGTGCCATCCAAACAAGGGGTGCGGGGACTGAAGCTTTCTTT. It translates to CAIQTRGAGTEAFF.

The chain links TRBV7-2 to TRBJ2-3, with D tentatively TRBD2 (6 bases). Germline V CDR1 and CDR2: SGHTA, FQGNSA. Trimming pared 0 bases from V and 9 bases from J, leaving 16 bases between. The CDR3 loop spans 15 amino acids. The chain's CDR3 is CASSLAPGRSNTQYF. In DNA form, the CDR3 reads TGTGCCAGCAGCTTAGCGCCCGGGAGAAGCAACACGCAGTATTTT.

This clone was detected once. The V and J genes are TRBV6-5 and TRBJ2-2; D may be TRBD2 (5 bases). With 0 bases removed from V and 1 base from J, the gap between germline ends came to 6 bases. The CDR3 spans 15 residues. Per the germline V gene, CDR1 is MNHEY and CDR2 is SVGAGI. The CDR3 region has the DNA TGTGCCAGCAGTTACTCAGGACTGAACACCGGGGAGCTGTTTTTT. Its translation: CASSYSGLNTGELFF.

This clone was found a few times. The chain carries TRBV21-1 and TRBJ2-2; TRBD2 was called by the table and not checked on the DNA. TRBV21-1 is deemed a pseudogene. The CDR3 is 16 residues long. In nucleotides, the CDR3 is TGTGCCAGCAGCAAAAGTCCGGGGGGCTGCACCGGGGAGCTGTTTTTT. This translates into CASSKSPGGCTGELFF.

The chain carries TRBV5-4 and TRBJ1-2; 8 bases match TRBD1. Trimming cost V 0 bases and J 1 base; bases outside gene matches: 2. The CDR3 runs 15 residues. The germline V gene has CDR1 SGHNT and CDR2 YYREEE (reference sequence). CDR3 in DNA: TGTGCCAGCAGCTTGGGGGGACAGGTTAACTATGGCTACACCTTC. Translation gives CASSLGGQVNYGYTF.

The chain is built from TRBV28 and TRBJ2-1, with D possibly TRBD2 on 7 matching bases. This CDR3 contains 17 residues. The ends were cut back, 5 bases at V and 4 bases at J, with 21 bases in the middle. Germline assignment: CDR1 MDHEN and CDR2 SYDVKM. The chain's CDR3 is CASSPIVGGGLYNEQFF. CDR3 sequence (DNA): TGTGCCAGCAGTCCAATCGTAGGGGGGGGCCTTTACAATGAGCAGTTCTTC.

This clone was observed a single time. This chain links TRBV27 with TRBJ1-3; no clear D gene. Trimming took off 5 bases at V and 0 bases at J, with 8 bases between the two ends. The germline V gene has CDR1 MNHEY and CDR2 SMNVEV (reference sequence). The CDR3 contains 14 residues. The CDR3: CASSPLSSGNTIYF. Written as DNA, the CDR3 is TGTGCCAGCAGTCCCTTGAGCTCTGGAAACACCATATATTTT.

CDR3 in DNA: TGCGCCAGCAGCCAAGATCAGGGGGGCAGCACAGATACGCAGTATTTT. As protein: CASSQDQGGSTDTQYF. V gene TRBV4-3 combines with J gene TRBJ2-3; maybe TRBD1 (7 bases). CDR3 length equals 16 residues. In germline, CDR1 is LGHNA, CDR2 YSLEER. Trimming shortened V by 0 bases and J by 0 bases, and 10 bases separated the two germline ends.

Of note for this clone: Other nucleotide sequences from this sample produce the same CDR3. This chain joins TRBV5-1 and TRBJ2-5; 14 bases map to TRBD2. The CDR3 sequence is 16 residues long. Germline CDR1 is SGHRS and CDR2 is YFSETQ. Trimming at V came to 2 bases and at J to 5 bases, leaving 5 bases not matched to a gene. For the CDR3, the DNA is TGCGCCAGCAGCTTAGGACTAGCGGGGGGTGGCGAGACCCAGTACTTC. Residues: CASSLGLAGGGETQYF.

This chain connects TRBV6-5 to TRBJ1-2; 7 bases map to TRBD1. Germline lookup yields CDR1 MNHEY and CDR2 SVGAGI. This CDR3 is 12 amino acids long. With V trimmed by 4 bases and J by 9 bases, 5 bases remained unmatched. The CDR3 DNA sequence: TGTGCCAGCAGTTCCTACAGGGGCAGCTACACCTTC. Residues: CASSSYRGSYTF.

CDR3 residues: CASSPGTSGTRDEQFF. The CDR3 DNA follows: TGTGCCAGCAGTCCCGGGACTAGCGGGACGCGGGATGAGCAGTTCTTC. The V and J genes are TRBV28 and TRBJ2-1; TRBD2 matches 13 bases. V lost 5 bases and J lost 8; bases outside the gene matches: 9. The germline V gene has CDR1 MDHEN and CDR2 SYDVKM. This CDR3 region has 16 residues.

The genes are TRBV27 and TRBJ2-7; TRBD2 aligns across 14 bases. Trimming took 5 bases from V and 2 from J; bases not matched to a gene: 8. Germline V gene data show CDR1 as MNHEY and CDR2 as SMNVEV (reference sequence). This CDR3 has 17 residues. The CDR3 region is CASSLQGGLAGAYEQYF. As DNA, the CDR3 is TGTGCCAGCAGTCTTCAGGGGGGACTAGCGGGAGCCTACGAGCAGTACTTC.

This rearrangement joins TRBV5-1 to TRBJ2-7; D might be TRBD1 (5 bases). Trimming took 1 base from V and 6 from J, leaving 14 bases between them. CDR1 is SGHRS and CDR2 is YFSETQ in the germline V gene. CDR3 size: 14 residues. The CDR3 loop is CASSLFLEGAEQYF. The CDR3 bases are TGCGCCAGCAGCTTGTTTCTGGAAGGGGCCGAGCAGTACTTC.

The V call is TRBV9, the J call TRBJ2-2, with 12 positions matching TRBD2. With V trimmed by 4 bases and J by 7 bases, 11 bases remained unmatched. The germline V gene encodes CDR1 SGDLS and CDR2 YYNGEE. The CDR3 runs 17 residues. CDR3 residues: CASSPASGGALGGELFF. CDR3 nucleotide sequence: TGTGCCAGCAGCCCAGCTAGCGGGGGGGCCCTAGGCGGGGAGCTGTTTTTT. The full variable domain, its missing parts supplied by reference TRBV9 and TRBJ2-2, is DSGVTQTPKHLITATGQRVTLRCSPRSGDLSVYWYQQSLDQGLQFLIQYYNGEERAKGNILERFSAQQFPDLHSELNLSSLELGDSALYFCASSPASGGALGGELFFGEGSRLTVL.

This clone qualifies as medium-sized (0.01 to 0.1%). The identical CDR3 is also encoded by other nucleotide sequences in the sample. The rearrangement links TRBV28 to TRBJ1-2, with D uncertain. There are 12 residues in the CDR3. Trimming left V 5 bases short and J 2 bases short, with 6 bases between. CDR1 MDHEN and CDR2 SYDVKM come from the germline V gene. The CDR3: CASSPPNYGYTF. The CDR3 nucleotides are TGTGCCAGCAGTCCCCCAAACTATGGCTACACCTTC.

About this clone: Sequence at one end of the junction differs from germline and may be a read error. This sequence joins TRBV18 and TRBJ2-2, with D possibly TRBD2 on 6 matching bases. The CDR3 has 16 amino acids. Germline CDR1 reads KGHSH; CDR2 reads LQKENI. Written as DNA, the CDR3 is TGTGCCAGCTCACGAAACGGCGGGGCGAACAACGGGGAGCTGTTTTTT. As protein: CASSRNGGANNGELFF.

As regards this clone: A much larger clone sits a single nucleotide away, making a read error possible. This chain joins TRBV25-1 and TRBJ2-1; a possible D gene is TRBD1 (5 bases). V lost 3 bases and J 3 bases, leaving 9 bases between the germline ends. The CDR3 is made up of 14 amino acids. The germline V gene encodes CDR1 MGHDK and CDR2 SYGVNS. The CDR3 DNA reads TGTGCCAGCAGTGAGGAGACAGACTACAATGAGCAGTTCTTC. Translation: CASSEETDYNEQFF.

The V gene is TRBV4-3, the J gene TRBJ2-7; D perhaps matches TRBD2 (7 bases). The CDR3 consists of 14 residues. CDR1 and CDR2 from the germline V gene are LGHNA and YSLEER. Trimming stripped 4 bases from V and 2 bases from J, with 12 bases between. CDR3 sequence reads: CASSPTGGPYEQYF. Here the CDR3 DNA reads TGCGCCAGCAGCCCCACCGGGGGGCCCTACGAGCAGTACTTC.

The genes are TRBV7-2 and TRBJ1-4; 7 positions agree with TRBD1. Germline assignment: CDR1 SGHTA and CDR2 FQGNSA. This CDR3 is 15 amino acids long. The trim removed 5 bases at V and 4 bases at J, leaving 7 bases unmatched. The CDR3 DNA reads as TGTGCCAGCAGCCTTTCACAGGGGCGTAATGAAAAACTGTTTTTT. This gives the protein CASSLSQGRNEKLFF.

This clone has only one observation. V and J are TRBV27 and TRBJ1-5; no clear D gene. CDR3 length: 14 residues. V lost 4 bases and J lost 2, with 9 bases in between. Germline assignment: CDR1 MNHEY and CDR2 SMNVEV (reference sequence). This CDR3 is CASSSFPGNQPQHF. The DNA of the CDR3 is TGTGCCAGCAGTTCGTTCCCGGGCAATCAGCCCCAGCATTTT.

With respect to this clone: Germline is not matched at one junction end, which may reflect a read error. The chain employs TRBV30 and TRBJ2-6; TRBD1 might be the D (6 bases). The CDR3 runs 14 residues. Per germline, CDR1 GTSNPN and CDR2 SVGIG (reference sequence). The CDR3 loop is CAWSNRAGANALTF. The CDR3, as DNA: TGTGCCTGGAGTAACAGGGCTGGGGCCAACGCCCTGACTTTC.

This chain uses TRBV28 with TRBJ1-1; D ambiguous. V was cut by 6 bases and J by 1 base, with 12 bases left in between. The CDR3 runs 14 residues. CDR1 and CDR2 (germline): MDHEN, SYDVKM. For the CDR3, the DNA is TGTGCCAGCAGGGCCCCCAAATGGAACACTGAAGCTTTCTTT. Translation: CASRAPKWNTEAFF.

This clone was picked up a small number of times. The chain uses TRBV27 and TRBJ2-2; TRBD2 matches 7 bases. CDR1 and CDR2 (germline): MNHEY, SMNVEV (reference sequence). After removal of 7 bases from V and 1 base from J, the junction contained 3 bases not matched to a gene. This CDR3 has 14 amino acids. The CDR3 loop is CASNGGWNTGELFF. In DNA form, the CDR3 reads TGTGCCAGCAACGGGGGGTGGAACACCGGGGAGCTGTTTTTT.

For the CDR3, the DNA is TGTGCCAGCAGTTACTCAGCAGCGGAAACCTACGAGCAGTACTTC. It is translated as CASSYSAAETYEQYF. The chain combines TRBV6-5 with TRBJ2-7, with D perhaps matching TRBD2 (5 bases). The CDR3 has 15 residues. Between the trimmed V and J ends, which lost 0 bases and 2 bases, there was a span of 11 bases. Per the germline V gene, CDR1 is MNHEY and CDR2 is SVGAGI.